This entry is about one TCR beta chain. Every participating donor contributed roughly 9.6 milliliters of peripheral blood through a draw. This record comes from a study of blood T cells in healthy people across ages. At the level of the study: Per two T cells, about one barcoded beta molecule was captured through template switching.

A J-beta primer mix and a sample-barcoded 5' primer were used in a second PCR of roughly 6 to 11 cycles. Through a template-switch adaptor with 12 random nucleotides, each cDNA molecule received a tag. MiXCR, applied by TCRdb to the 5' RACE reads, yields one record per CDR3 protein. The table lists hundreds of thousands of distinct CDR3 sequences, roughly 50% of them singletons. This CDR3 spans 18 amino acids. With 3 bases removed from V and 0 bases from J, the gap between germline ends came to 18 bases. Germline CDR1 is LGHNA and CDR2 is YNFKEQ. The receptor was isolated from a man aged 25 to 45 in good health. Specimen: blood. The rearrangement joins TRBV4-2 to TRBJ2-1; D is unclear. The CDR3 coding sequence is TGTGCCAGCAGCCACGTAGCTACCGGCCAAAGCTCCTACAATGAGCAGTTCTTC. Residues: CASSHVATGQSSYNEQFF.